A selection of T cell receptor beta chains follows, all from one sample in a study of T cells after yellow fever vaccination. TCRdb reanalysed the 5' RACE reads using MiXCR and keeps one entry per CDR3 protein. The sample lists around 610,000 distinct CDR3 sequences, around an eighth seen once, with over 11% in the top ten. Sequenced material: PBMCs, taken on the day of the yellow fever booster vaccination. These receptor sequences come from a man under 40 who received the YFV17D yellow fever vaccine. Each CDR3 is given with its conserved first and last residue. A D gene is named only where the DNA matches it firmly. Only some rows state a clone size, as once, few, many or a class for expanded clones.

D: NA; V: TRBV6-1; size: few; J: TRBJ1-1; CDR3: CASSDPGQRNTEAFF; DNA: TGTGCCAGCAGCGATCCTGGACAGAGAAACACTGAAGCTTTCTTT
D: TRBD2; V: TRBV4-2; size: NA; J: TRBJ2-1; CDR3: CASSPTQGFLGGRSYNEQFF; DNA: TGTGCCAGCAGCCCCACCCAAGGGTTTCTTGGCGGGAGATCCTACAATGAGCAGTTCTTC
D: TRBD2; V: TRBV6-5; size: NA; J: TRBJ2-3; CDR3: CASSYSLAAVIADTQYF; DNA: TGTGCCAGCAGTTACTCACTAGCGGCAGTTATCGCAGATACGCAGTATTTT
D: TRBD2; V: TRBV28; size: few; J: TRBJ2-1; CDR3: CASSFPAGARSYNEQFF; DNA: TGTGCCAGCAGTTTCCCGGCGGGAGCGCGCTCCTACAATGAGCAGTTCTTC
D: TRBD1; V: TRBV7-8; size: NA; J: TRBJ2-7; CDR3: CASSLPRDRGTYEQYF; DNA: TGTGCCAGCAGCTTACCCCGGGACAGGGGCACCTACGAGCAGTACTTC
D: NA; V: TRBV5-1; size: NA; J: TRBJ2-3; CDR3: CASSPGGRDTQYF; DNA: TGCGCCAGCAGCCCCGGGGGCCGAGATACGCAGTATTTT
D: NA; V: TRBV5-6; size: NA; J: TRBJ2-5; CDR3: CASSLEDPGSQYF; DNA: TGTGCCAGCAGCTTGGAAGACCCGGGGTCCCAGTACTTC
D: NA; V: TRBV21-1; size: NA; J: TRBJ1-1; CDR3: CASSSNRDKNTEAFF; DNA: TGTGCCAGCAGCAGTAACCGGGATAAAAACACTGAAGCTTTCTTT
D: TRBD1; V: TRBV4-3; size: NA; J: TRBJ1-1; CDR3: CASSQGQGVEAFF; DNA: TGCGCCAGCAGCCAGGGACAGGGCGTTGAAGCTTTCTTT
D: NA; V: TRBV30; size: NA; J: TRBJ1-5; CDR3: CAWSVTLEDQPQHF; DNA: TGTGCCTGGAGTGTCACCCTCGAGGATCAGCCCCAGCATTTT
D: TRBD2; V: TRBV5-1; size: many; J: TRBJ2-5; CDR3: CASSPLKTSGETQYF; DNA: TGCGCCAGCAGCCCCCTGAAGACTAGCGGAGAGACCCAGTACTTC
D: NA; V: TRBV6-1; size: many; J: TRBJ2-6; CDR3: CASRRQSSGANVLTF; DNA: TGTGCCAGCAGAAGACAGTCCTCTGGGGCCAACGTCCTGACTTTC
D: NA; V: TRBV6-5; size: many; J: TRBJ2-3; CDR3: CASSYPPGTADTQYF; DNA: TGTGCCAGCAGTTACCCTCCGGGGACGGCAGATACGCAGTATTTT
D: NA; V: TRBV9; size: NA; J: TRBJ1-1; CDR3: CASTPQVTENTEAFF; DNA: TGTGCCAGCACCCCCCAGGTGACCGAGAACACTGAAGCTTTCTTT
D: NA; V: TRBV12-3/TRBV12-4; size: many; J: TRBJ1-5; CDR3: CASSFYNQPQHF; DNA: TGTGCCAGCAGTTTTTACAATCAGCCCCAGCATTTT
D: NA; V: TRBV6-5; size: NA; J: TRBJ2-1; CDR3: CASSYRSGAPYNEQFF; DNA: TGTGCCAGCAGTTACAGGAGCGGAGCCCCCTACAATGAGCAGTTCTTC
D: NA; V: TRBV11-1; size: NA; J: TRBJ2-3; CDR3: CASSLGGNADTQYF; DNA: TGTGCCAGCAGCTTAGGGGGAAACGCAGATACGCAGTATTTT
D: NA; V: TRBV2; size: few; J: TRBJ2-5; CDR3: CASSDAQRWETQYF; DNA: TGTGCCAGCAGTGACGCACAGCGGTGGGAGACCCAGTACTTC
D: NA; V: TRBV18; size: few; J: TRBJ1-1; CDR3: CASSPRDTEAFF; DNA: TGTGCCAGCTCACCGAGGGACACTGAAGCTTTCTTT
D: NA; V: TRBV25-1; size: NA; J: TRBJ2-1; CDR3: CASSAISVREQFF; DNA: TGTGCCAGCAGTGCAATATCGGTCCGAGAGCAGTTCTTC
D: TRBD1; V: TRBV30; size: NA; J: TRBJ2-5; CDR3: CAWSLRRGLRETQYF; DNA: TGTGCCTGGAGTCTCCGCAGGGGGCTGCGAGAGACCCAGTACTTC